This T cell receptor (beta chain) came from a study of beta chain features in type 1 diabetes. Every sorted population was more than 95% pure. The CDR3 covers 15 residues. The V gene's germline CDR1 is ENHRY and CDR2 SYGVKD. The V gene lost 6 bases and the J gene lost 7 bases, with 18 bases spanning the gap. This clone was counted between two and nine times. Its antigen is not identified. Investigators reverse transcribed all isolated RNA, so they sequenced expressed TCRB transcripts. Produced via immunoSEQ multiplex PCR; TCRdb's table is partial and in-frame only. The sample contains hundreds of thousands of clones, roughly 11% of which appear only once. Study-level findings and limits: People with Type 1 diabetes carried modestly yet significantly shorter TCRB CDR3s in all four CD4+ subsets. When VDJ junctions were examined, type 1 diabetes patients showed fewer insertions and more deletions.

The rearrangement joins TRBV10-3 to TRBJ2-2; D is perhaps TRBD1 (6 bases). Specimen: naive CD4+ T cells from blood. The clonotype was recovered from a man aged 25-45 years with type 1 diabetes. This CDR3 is CAIRSSTGRRGELFF. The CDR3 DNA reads TGTGCCATCAGATCATCGACAGGACGGCGCGGGGAGCTGTTTTTT.